What follows are 15 T cell receptor beta chains derived from one specimen sequenced in a study of T-cell memory formation after mild COVID-19. TCRdb redid the calling of the 5' RACE reads with MiXCR, one entry per CDR3 protein. Of roughly 600,000 distinct CDR3 sequences in the sample, about 20% are singletons; the top ten hold around 11%. Sequenced: PBMCs or a T cell subset sorted from them (not recorded which). These receptor sequences come from an adult woman who had mild COVID-19 (a few samples of this study predate the infection). Cell type and time point are not known.

The V and J genes are TRBV23-1 and TRBJ2-4, with D perhaps matching TRBD2 (5 bases). TRBV23-1 is an ORF, and what it does is uncertain. V was cut by 3 bases and J by 0 bases, with 27 bases left in between. This CDR3 contains 21 residues. The CDR3 here is CASSHEVRGRSPFIAKNIQYF. In nucleotides, the CDR3 is TGCGCCAGCAGTCATGAAGTACGAGGGAGATCCCCATTTATAGCCAAAAACATTCAGTACTTC.

V is TRBV4-1 and J is TRBJ1-4, with a possible D match to TRBD1 (5 bases). Germline V gene sequence: CDR1 MGHRA, CDR2 YSYEKL. This CDR3 has 13 amino acids. Trimming shortened V by 5 bases and J by 8 bases, and 12 bases separated the two germline ends. CDR3 protein: CASSTGGKEKLFF. CDR3 in DNA: TGCGCCAGCAGCACAGGTGGAAAGGAAAAACTGTTTTTT.

V is TRBV7-9 and J is TRBJ1-5; 9 bases agree with TRBD1. Germline V gene lookup returns CDR1 SEHNR and CDR2 FQNEAQ (reference sequence). Germline trimming cut 4 bases from V and 6 bases from J; bases unmatched to any gene: 4. The CDR3 extends over 14 amino acids. Here the CDR3 reads CASSSGTGSQPQHF. CDR3 bases: TGTGCCAGCAGCTCAGGGACAGGGTCTCAGCCCCAGCATTTT.

This chain links TRBV28 with TRBJ2-7; tentative D call: TRBD2 (6 bases). Germline CDR1 and CDR2: MDHEN and SYDVKM. The CDR3 extends over 15 amino acids. With 6 bases removed from V and 1 base from J, the gap between germline ends came to 16 bases. CDR3 loop: CASSKGGTPSYEQYV. CDR3 DNA: TGTGCCAGCAGCAAAGGCGGGACGCCGTCCTACGAGCAGTACGTC.

The table lists this clonotype with a few counts. Here the CDR3 DNA reads TGCAGCGTTGGGGACAGTCCCTACGAGCAGTACTTC. Its translation: CSVGDSPYEQYF. This chain uses TRBV29-1 with TRBJ2-7; TRBD1 aligns across 7 bases. Germline assignment: CDR1 SQVTM and CDR2 ANQGSEA. After removal of 4 bases from V and 2 bases from J, the junction contained 2 bases not matched to a gene. The CDR3 is 12 residues long.

J is TRBJ2-7 and V is TRBV29-1; 10 bases are shared with TRBD1. Germline CDR1 and CDR2: SQVTM and ANQGSEA. The junction had 1 base not matched to a gene; V was cut back by 5 bases and J by 0 bases. This CDR3 is 13 amino acids long. The DNA for the CDR3 is TGCAGCGTTAGGACAGGGGGCTCCTACGAGCAGTACTTC. Protein sequence: CSVRTGGSYEQYF.

This clonotype was counted a few times. V is TRBV25-1 and J is TRBJ2-2, with D tentatively TRBD1 or TRBD2 (6 bases each). This CDR3 is built from 14 residues. Deletions cut 4 bases from V and 5 bases from J, with 11 bases between. The germline V gene has CDR1 MGHDK and CDR2 SYGVNS. The CDR3 spells CASSARGRTGELFF. As DNA, the CDR3 is TGTGCCAGCAGTGCCCGGGGGCGAACCGGGGAGCTGTTTTTT.

The rearrangement links TRBV4-2 to TRBJ2-3; maybe TRBD2 (5 bases). This CDR3 has 18 amino acids. V lost 2 bases and J lost 3, with 21 bases in between. Per germline, CDR1 LGHNA and CDR2 YNFKEQ. The CDR3: CASSQSERPAEWTDTQYF. CDR3 bases: TGTGCCAGCAGCCAAAGTGAGCGGCCCGCTGAATGGACAGATACGCAGTATTTT.

In its sample, this clonotype was seen a few times. The chain employs TRBV12-3 or TRBV12-4 and TRBJ1-3; D is unresolved. The CDR3 length is 15 residues. V lost 1 base to trimming and J lost 0 bases, with 7 bases between them. The CDR3 bases are TGTGCCAGCAGTTTAGTGGACCCCTCTGGAAACACCATATATTTT. Its protein product is CASSLVDPSGNTIYF.

This clonotype appeared a few times. The chain recombines TRBV7-8 with TRBJ1-2, with D uncertain. The CDR3 consists of 14 residues. From germline, CDR1 is SGHVS and CDR2 FQNEAQ. Trimming took 2 bases from V and 0 from J, leaving 7 bases between them. CDR3 amino acids: CASSLTAANYGYTF. Written as DNA, the CDR3 is TGTGCCAGCAGCTTAACAGCAGCTAACTATGGCTACACCTTC.

The chain carries TRBV5-5 and TRBJ2-7; the match to TRBD2 covers 7 bases. Germline V gives CDR1 SGHKS, CDR2 YYEKEE (reference sequence). The CDR3 has 13 residues. Trimming removed 6 bases from V and 5 bases from J; junction bases left unmatched: 8. CDR3 nucleotide sequence: TGTGCCAGCACACCGGGGGGATCCCACGAGCAGTACTTC. It is translated as CASTPGGSHEQYF.

The V gene is TRBV24-1, the J gene TRBJ1-2; D is uncertain. CDR1 KGHDR and CDR2 SFDVKD come from the germline V gene. The CDR3 has 14 residues. With 5 bases removed from V and 2 bases from J, the gap between germline ends came to 11 bases. Here the CDR3 reads CATSGRQMNYGYTF. The CDR3 nucleotides read TGTGCCACCAGTGGAAGGCAAATGAACTATGGCTACACCTTC.

The rearrangement joins TRBV5-6 to TRBJ2-7, with 8 bases lining up with TRBD2. CDR3 size: 15 residues. Germline loops: CDR1 SGHDT, CDR2 YYEEEE. Germline trimming cut 1 base from V and 2 bases from J; bases unmatched to any gene: 5. This chain's CDR3 is CASSLLFGRAYEQYF. The CDR3 DNA is TGTGCCAGCAGCTTGCTGTTCGGGAGGGCCTACGAGCAGTACTTC.

This clonotype was seen only once. The V gene is TRBV18, the J gene TRBJ1-2; TRBD1 matches 7 bases. The length of the CDR3 is 15 residues. J gave up 4 bases and V 0 bases, and 5 bases lay outside the gene matches. Germline V lookup: CDR1 KGHSH, CDR2 LQKENI. For the CDR3, the DNA is TGTGCCAGCTCACCACCGGGTCGACAGGGCTATGGCTACACCTTC. Residues: CASSPPGRQGYGYTF. Variable domain in full (rest from reference TRBV18 and TRBJ1-2): NAGVMQNPRHLVRRRGQEARLRCSPMKGHSHVYWYRQLPEEGLKFMVYLQKENIIDESGMPKERFSAEFPKEGPSILRIQQVVRGDSAAYFCASSPPGRQGYGYTFGSGTRLTVV.

In nucleotides, the CDR3 is TGTGCCAGCAGCTTAGACCCCGGGCACACAGATACGCAGTATTTT. Translation: CASSLDPGHTDTQYF. The chain couples TRBV11-3 to TRBJ2-3, with D unresolved. V was clipped by 0 bases and J by 2 bases, with 9 bases between them. Germline loops: CDR1 SGHNT, CDR2 YENEEA. CDR3 size: 15 residues. Based on the CDR3 plus reference TRBV11-3 and TRBJ2-3, the full variable domain is EAGVVQSPRYKIIEKKQPVAFWCNPISGHNTLYWYLQNLGQGPELLIRYENEEAVDDSQLPKDRFSAERLKGVDSTLKIQPAELGDSAVYLCASSLDPGHTDTQYFGPGTRLTVL.